Shown below are 9 T cell receptor beta chains from a single sample sequenced in a study of T cells after yellow fever vaccination. TCRdb re-called the 5' RACE reads with MiXCR, one entry per CDR3 protein. The sample lists more than 450,000 distinct CDR3 sequences, 20% to 25% occurring once. The source was PBMCs, collected about 20 days after the first yellow fever vaccination. The receptors were gathered from a man younger than 35 who received the YFV17D yellow fever vaccine.

The V gene is TRBV12-3 or TRBV12-4, the J gene TRBJ2-3, with 11 bases identical to TRBD2. J gave up 2 bases and V 3 bases, and 10 bases lay outside the gene matches. This CDR3 is built from 18 residues. CDR3 sequence: CASSLALVAGGLTDTQYF. CDR3 bases: TGTGCCAGCAGTTTGGCTTTGGTAGCGGGGGGGCTCACAGATACGCAGTATTTT.

The chain links TRBV11-1 to TRBJ1-1, with D unclear. V lost 1 base, J lost 4 bases, and 13 bases lay in between. This CDR3 comprises 15 residues. Germline CDR1 reads SGHAT; CDR2 reads FQDESV (reference sequence). The CDR3 nucleotides read TGTGCCAGCAGCTTAGGTCTTTCGGGGATCACTGAAGCTTTCTTT. Protein sequence: CASSLGLSGITEAFF.

This clonotype appeared once. The V and J genes are TRBV7-2 and TRBJ2-2; 7 bases are a match to TRBD2. There are 17 residues in the CDR3. The J segment lost 6 bases and the V segment lost 3 bases, leaving 13 bases of the junction unmatched. CDR1 SGHTA and CDR2 FQGNSA come from the germline V gene. DNA of the CDR3: TGTGCCAGCAGCTTGACCTCGGGGACGGCGGGGGCCGGGGAGCTGTTTTTT. It yields the protein CASSLTSGTAGAGELFF.

This clonotype occurred a few times. This chain connects TRBV19 to TRBJ2-2; tentatively, D is TRBD2 (5 bases). The CDR3 has 14 amino acids. V lost 4 bases and J lost 6, with 12 bases in between. CDR1 LNHDA and CDR2 SQIVND come from the germline V gene (reference sequence). DNA of the CDR3: TGTGCCAGTAGTACCATCTCGGGGTCCGGGGAGCTGTTTTTT. This sequence encodes CASSTISGSGELFF. Full variable domain (remainder filled in from reference TRBV19 and TRBJ2-2): DGGITQSPKYLFRKEGQNVTLSCEQNLNHDAMYWYRQDPGQGLRLIYYSQIVNDFQKGDIAEGYSVSREKKESFPLTVTSAQKNPTAFYLCASSTISGSGELFFGEGSRLTVL.

V usage is TRBV12-3 or TRBV12-4 and J usage is TRBJ1-2; 9 bases match TRBD1. The CDR3 length is 14 residues. Losses at the gene ends were 8 bases for V and 7 bases for J; bases not matched to a gene: 11. Here the CDR3 DNA reads TGTGCCAGCGGAGACTCCGGGACAGGGTTTGGCTACACCTTC. This sequence encodes CASGDSGTGFGYTF.

In its sample, this clonotype was seen many times. The chain employs TRBV5-1 and TRBJ2-3; no definite D call. CDR1 and CDR2 (germline): SGHRS, YFSETQ. This CDR3 comprises 13 residues. Between the trimmed V and J ends, which lost 0 bases and 6 bases, there was a span of 8 bases. The CDR3 DNA sequence: TGCGCCAGCAGCTTGGAGGCAGCGGATACGCAGTATTTT. Translating it yields CASSLEAADTQYF.

The chain uses TRBV18 and TRBJ1-2; possibly TRBD1 for D (5 bases). This CDR3 is built from 15 residues. Trimming removed 2 bases from V and 3 bases from J, with 13 bases in between. CDR1 and CDR2 from the germline V gene are KGHSH and LQKENI. DNA for the CDR3: TGTGCCAGCTCACCAAGTAGATGGGGGGACTATGGCTACACCTTC. It codes for CASSPSRWGDYGYTF.

This clonotype came up a few times. The CDR3 region has the DNA TGTGCTAGCCGCCAGGGGGGAAGCACAGATACGCAGTATTTT. Translation gives CASRQGGSTDTQYF. This chain connects TRBV6-1 to TRBJ2-3, with D possibly matching TRBD1 (7 bases). The germline V gene encodes CDR1 MNHNS and CDR2 SASEGT. This CDR3 has 14 amino acids.

V usage is TRBV7-2 and J usage is TRBJ2-3; D is unresolved. The CDR3 is 15 amino acids. V was pared by 3 bases and J by 0 bases, with 10 bases between. Germline V CDR1 and CDR2: SGHTA, FQGNSA. The CDR3 DNA reads TGTGCCAGCAGCTTTAACGGCAGGAGCACAGATACGCAGTATTTT. Its translation is CASSFNGRSTDTQYF.